The TCR beta chain under discussion was sequenced for a study of cytotoxic CD8 clonotypes in ibrutinib-treated CLL. Study details: Among the patients, approximately ten presented as relapsed/refractory and approximately 14 as treatment-naive; fewer than 18 showed unmutated IGHV. Treatment had run for a median about 12 months, range 6 to 36, when response samples were taken.

With regard to this clone: Its antigen is unidentified.

Study-wide findings and caveats: Before falling back toward baseline at progression, clonality had risen at the time of ibrutinib response. Exceeding age-matched healthy donors, baseline clonality also tracked the counts of circulating CD8+ T cells.

Method: immunoSEQ multiplex PCR; TCRdb's copy keeps in-frame clones and lacks some. The data hold 250,000 to 350,000 clones, with roughly three quarters observed a single time. This CDR3 comprises 15 residues. Germline loops: CDR1 SGHNT, CDR2 YYREEE (reference sequence). V was clipped by 3 bases and J by 1 base, with 12 bases between them. This receptor was obtained from a human donor with chronic lymphocytic leukemia. Here the sequenced sample was PBMCs, taken at disease progression, from a patient treated with ibrutinib. The chain links TRBV5-4 to TRBJ2-3; weak D call: TRBD2 (6 bases). CDR3 bases: TGTGCCAGCAGCTCAGTTGAGCGGGGCACAGATACGCAGTATTTT. The encoded protein is CASSSVERGTDTQYF. Full variable domain (remainder filled in from reference TRBV5-4 and TRBJ2-3): ETGVTQSPTHLIKTRGQQVTLRCSSQSGHNTVSWYQQALGQGPQFIFQYYREEENGRGNFPPRFSGLQFPNYSSELNVNALELDDSALYLCASSSVERGTDTQYFGPGTRLTVL.